These 3 T cell receptor beta chains were all obtained from the same sample, sequenced in a study of cytomegalovirus exposure and HLA in healthy donors. It was with 60 Vbeta and 13 Jbeta primers that the PCR ran. Sequenced by immunoSEQ multiplex PCR; TCRdb stores in-frame clones only, minus some. The table lists roughly 180,000 clones, around 74% of them singletons. The sequenced sample was PBMCs. The source is a girl between 5 and 17 years old in good health and CMV-seropositive.

The CDR3: CASSIVSDRARSLHF. The CDR3 DNA reads TGTGCCAGTAGTATAGTCTCCGACAGGGCCAGGTCCCTCCACTTT. The chain couples TRBV19 to TRBJ1-6; 7 nucleotides line up with TRBD1. After removal of 1 base from V and 14 bases from J, the junction contained 11 bases not matched to a gene. The CDR3 sequence is 15 residues long. Germline values: CDR1 LNHDA, CDR2 SQIVND (reference sequence).

The J gene is TRBJ2-2, the V gene TRBV7-9; 8 positions match TRBD1. The ends lost 4 bases at V and 3 bases at J; junction bases unmatched: 7. The CDR3 loop spans 16 amino acids. Germline V gives CDR1 SEHNR, CDR2 FQNEAQ (reference sequence). CDR3 in amino acids: CASSSTGGLDTGELFF. The CDR3 DNA follows: TGTGCCAGCAGCTCTACAGGGGGATTGGACACCGGGGAGCTGTTTTTT.

This chain joins TRBV27 and TRBJ2-3; the match to TRBD2 covers 13 bases. With 7 bases clipped from V and 4 bases from J, the junction kept 8 bases outside the gene matches. From germline, CDR1 is MNHEY and CDR2 SMNVEV (reference sequence). CDR3 length: 16 residues. CDR3 in amino acids: CASTLAGGLDSDTQYF. CDR3 DNA sequence: TGTGCCAGCACACTAGCGGGGGGGCTCGATTCAGATACGCAGTATTTT.